The table lists the clone carrying this T cell receptor beta chain with a few counts. Expressed TCRB transcripts were sequenced because the entire RNA isolate underwent reverse transcription. TCRdb keeps only in-frame clones here, not all; method: immunoSEQ multiplex PCR. The table shows about 160,000 clones, with 7.5% to 9.5% occurring only once. The entry originates in a study of beta chain features in type 1 diabetes. The source is a woman aged 18-29 years in good health. Sequenced: central memory CD4+ T cells from blood.

The CDR3 is CASRLRSANQPQHF. CDR3 in DNA: TGTGCCAGCAGGTTGAGGTCCGCCAATCAGCCCCAGCATTTT. The chain couples TRBV2 to TRBJ1-5; D is ambiguous. The CDR3 contains 14 residues. The V gene lost 6 bases and the J gene lost 3 bases, with 12 bases spanning the gap. Germline lookup yields CDR1 SNHLY and CDR2 FYNNEI. Combining the CDR3 with reference TRBV2 and TRBJ1-5 gives the whole variable domain EPEVTQTPSHQVTQMGQEVILRCVPISNHLYFYWYRQILGQKVEFLVSFYNNEISEKSEIFDDQFSVERPDGSNFTLKIRSTKLEDSAMYFCASRLRSANQPQHFGDGTRLSIL.